This is a list of T cell receptor beta chains from one sample in a study of blood T cell repertoires in COVID-19. TCRdb's copy holds only in-frame clones and misses some; the assay was immunoSEQ multiplex PCR. In the table there are a few hundred thousand clones, 90% of which are singletons. Material: PBMCs or T cells enriched from blood (not recorded which). All receptors derive from a woman in her late teens or twenties with acute COVID-19. Both conserved end residues are trimmed from each CDR3. A row's size may be missing; if present it is once, few, many or a size class.

j_gene: TRBJ2-7; abundance: .; v_gene: TRBV2; CDR3aa: ASSGRRELWEQY
j_gene: TRBJ2-1; abundance: .; v_gene: TRBV5-1; CDR3aa: ASSLARTTGNEQF
j_gene: TRBJ1-5; abundance: .; v_gene: TRBV3-1/TRBV3-2; CDR3aa: ASGGGDQPQH
j_gene: TRBJ2-2; abundance: once; v_gene: TRBV5-1; CDR3aa: ASREGGTGELF
j_gene: TRBJ2-2; abundance: .; v_gene: TRBV30; CDR3aa: AWTLAGVHTGELF
j_gene: TRBJ1-1; abundance: many; v_gene: TRBV9; CDR3aa: ASSGTENTEAF
j_gene: TRBJ2-5; abundance: .; v_gene: TRBV15; CDR3aa: ATSRDVTGAGETQY
j_gene: TRBJ1-1; abundance: .; v_gene: TRBV2; CDR3aa: ASTGNTEAF
j_gene: TRBJ2-2; abundance: .; v_gene: TRBV7-3; CDR3aa: ASSLKSDRDRVTGELF
j_gene: TRBJ1-5; abundance: .; v_gene: TRBV2; CDR3aa: ASITKSGQPQH
j_gene: TRBJ1-2; abundance: .; v_gene: TRBV29-1; CDR3aa: SVEGQLGFYGYT
j_gene: TRBJ2-5; abundance: .; v_gene: TRBV27; CDR3aa: ASSPGTSGDETQY
j_gene: TRBJ1-6; abundance: .; v_gene: TRBV27; CDR3aa: ASSWGQGNSPLH
j_gene: TRBJ1-2; abundance: .; v_gene: TRBV7-9; CDR3aa: ASSLQGGVNYGYT
j_gene: TRBJ2-7; abundance: .; v_gene: TRBV7-9; CDR3aa: ASSHPDRASYEQY
j_gene: TRBJ1-6; abundance: few; v_gene: TRBV2; CDR3aa: ASNPDRMSSYNSPLH
j_gene: TRBJ2-7; abundance: once; v_gene: TRBV2; CDR3aa: ASSSSGKLYEQY
j_gene: TRBJ1-2; abundance: .; v_gene: TRBV5-1; CDR3aa: ASSRGQGADYGYT
j_gene: TRBJ1-2; abundance: .; v_gene: TRBV14; CDR3aa: ASSQAGHLYGYT
j_gene: TRBJ2-7; abundance: .; v_gene: TRBV27; CDR3aa: ASSLNPPRVGNEQY
j_gene: TRBJ2-7; abundance: .; v_gene: TRBV6-5; CDR3aa: ASSYSRGRKYEQY
j_gene: TRBJ2-7; abundance: .; v_gene: TRBV12-5; CDR3aa: ASGLGKAGGYEQY
j_gene: TRBJ1-5; abundance: .; v_gene: TRBV12-3/TRBV12-4; CDR3aa: ASGGKANQPQH
j_gene: TRBJ2-1; abundance: .; v_gene: TRBV6-4; CDR3aa: ASSEWSTPHEQF
j_gene: TRBJ1-5; abundance: .; v_gene: TRBV30; CDR3aa: AWSARSNQPQH
j_gene: TRBJ1-1; abundance: few; v_gene: TRBV6-5; CDR3aa: ASSYDRDTEAF
j_gene: TRBJ2-7; abundance: .; v_gene: TRBV5-1; CDR3aa: ASSLAPGLGTYEQY
j_gene: TRBJ1-5; abundance: .; v_gene: TRBV7-9; CDR3aa: ASSPITGTGGNQPQH
j_gene: TRBJ1-1; abundance: few; v_gene: TRBV6-1; CDR3aa: ASSDRGWYTEAF
j_gene: TRBJ1-1; abundance: .; v_gene: TRBV18; CDR3aa: ASSPIVPNTEAF
j_gene: TRBJ2-5; abundance: few; v_gene: TRBV5-1; CDR3aa: ASSLAGSQETQY
j_gene: TRBJ1-1; abundance: .; v_gene: TRBV5-1; CDR3aa: ASRIDRETEAF
j_gene: TRBJ1-1; abundance: .; v_gene: TRBV28; CDR3aa: ASNPDRGRRGNTEAF
j_gene: TRBJ1-4; abundance: .; v_gene: TRBV19; CDR3aa: ASSPVWEGEKLF
j_gene: TRBJ2-7; abundance: .; v_gene: TRBV27; CDR3aa: ASSFHDRVYEQY
j_gene: TRBJ1-3; abundance: .; v_gene: TRBV2; CDR3aa: ASTKGHGNTIY
j_gene: TRBJ1-4; abundance: once; v_gene: TRBV27; CDR3aa: ASQGFATNEKLF
j_gene: TRBJ1-2; abundance: .; v_gene: TRBV27; CDR3aa: ASRATGGRGYT
j_gene: TRBJ2-7; abundance: once; v_gene: TRBV9; CDR3aa: ASSAGTSASYEQY
j_gene: TRBJ2-7; abundance: .; v_gene: TRBV3-1/TRBV3-2; CDR3aa: ASSQSSRAGGFYEQY
j_gene: TRBJ2-7; abundance: .; v_gene: TRBV5-6; CDR3aa: ASSLRRSYEQY
j_gene: TRBJ2-1; abundance: .; v_gene: TRBV19; CDR3aa: ASSMGTGGDEQF
j_gene: TRBJ2-7; abundance: .; v_gene: TRBV2; CDR3aa: ATSPVNIDEQY
j_gene: TRBJ1-2; abundance: .; v_gene: TRBV27; CDR3aa: ASSFLGAGDYGYT
j_gene: TRBJ2-7; abundance: .; v_gene: TRBV5-6; CDR3aa: ASSLEVGGPYEQY
j_gene: TRBJ2-2; abundance: .; v_gene: TRBV11-3; CDR3aa: ASSFPGTGPNTGELF
j_gene: TRBJ2-5; abundance: once; v_gene: TRBV6-1; CDR3aa: ASSDGQGLETQY
j_gene: TRBJ1-2; abundance: .; v_gene: TRBV7-9; CDR3aa: ASSLLPRPRDRLLYGYT
j_gene: TRBJ2-5; abundance: .; v_gene: TRBV12-3/TRBV12-4; CDR3aa: ASSRDREETQY
j_gene: TRBJ2-7; abundance: .; v_gene: TRBV18; CDR3aa: ASSLMEGGSTYEQY
j_gene: TRBJ1-2; abundance: .; v_gene: TRBV5-1; CDR3aa: ASSYGTEGYT
j_gene: TRBJ2-7; abundance: once; v_gene: TRBV19; CDR3aa: ASSIGPTVPSLEQY
j_gene: TRBJ2-7; abundance: .; v_gene: TRBV20-1; CDR3aa: SGQGAREQY
j_gene: TRBJ2-7; abundance: .; v_gene: TRBV5-1; CDR3aa: ASSLGVSEYEQY
j_gene: TRBJ2-1; abundance: .; v_gene: TRBV11-3; CDR3aa: ASSFGGASGLRGQF